A selection of T cell receptor beta chains follows, all from one sample in a study of blood T cell repertoires in COVID-19. This table comes from immunoSEQ multiplex PCR, and its TCRdb copy is limited to in-frame clones, with some not included. The table lists some 110,000 clones, about 88% of them singletons, with less than 1.5% in the top ten. Sequenced material: peripheral blood. All receptors derive from a man aged 40-49 years with acute or convalescent COVID-19. Both conserved end residues are part of each CDR3. The order of the fields is CDR3 DNA, CDR3 protein, J gene, D gene, clone size, V gene. The D gene is left open where the match is weak. A clone size is listed for some rows: how often the clone was seen (once, few, many), or a class if it is expanded.

TGTGCCAGCTCACAACAGAGATCCTACGAGCAGTACTTC CASSQQRSYEQYF TRBJ2-7 . . TRBV18
TGTGCCAGCACCCAGGGGGCGGGAAGTTACAATGAGCAGTTCTTC CASTQGAGSYNEQFF TRBJ2-1 TRBD1 . TRBV11-2
TGTGCCAGCACCCCAAGGACTGATTACGAGCAGTACTTC CASTPRTDYEQYF TRBJ2-7 . . TRBV2
TGTGCCAGCAGTGGGGGCAGATATAACTATGGCTACACCTTC CASSGGRYNYGYTF TRBJ1-2 . . TRBV2
TGTGCCAGCAGTTACCGGCGGGGGGCTGCTAATGAGCAGTTCTTC CASSYRRGAANEQFF TRBJ2-1 TRBD2 . TRBV6-5
TGTGCCAGCAGCCTACTAGTTACAGGCACAGATACGCAGTATTTT CASSLLVTGTDTQYF TRBJ2-3 . . TRBV13
TGTGCCAGCGGCCGGGAGCAATTCTACAATGAGCAGTTCTTC CASGREQFYNEQFF TRBJ2-1 . . TRBV5-8
TGTGCCAGCAGCCCCAGTGGTCAACTAGCGGGAGCCTACAATGAGCAGTTCTTC CASSPSGQLAGAYNEQFF TRBJ2-1 TRBD2 . TRBV28
TGTGCCATCAGGAGCGGGTCCTCCGCTTTCGGGGAGCTGTTTTTT CAIRSGSSAFGELFF TRBJ2-2 . few TRBV10-3
TGCAGTGCTTGGCGGGGCCACGGGAACGAGCAGTACTTC CSAWRGHGNEQYF TRBJ2-7 . . TRBV29-1
TGTGCCAGCAGTTTGCCAGGGAACACTGAAGCTTTCTTT CASSLPGNTEAFF TRBJ1-1 . . TRBV28
TGTGCCAGCAGTTTTACCCTACTCGGACTTTCCTACGAGCAGTACTTC CASSFTLLGLSYEQYF TRBJ2-7 . . TRBV28
TGTGCCAGCAGCTTAGAGCGGGGGCCCTACGAGCAGTACTTC CASSLERGPYEQYF TRBJ2-7 TRBD2 . TRBV7-2
TGCAGCGTAAAAACAGGGTTTTGGGAGACCCAGTACTTC CSVKTGFWETQYF TRBJ2-5 . . TRBV29-1
TGTGCCAGTAGTAGGGCCGGGACAGTGAACACCGGGGAGCTGTTTTTT CASSRAGTVNTGELFF TRBJ2-2 TRBD1 . TRBV19
TGTGCCAGCAGCTTCCGAAGGGGGGGGGCCTACGAGCAGTACTTC CASSFRRGGAYEQYF TRBJ2-7 . . TRBV7-2
TGTGCCAGCAGTGAACGGACTAGCGGGGGGCCCGTGGTCCACGAGCAGTACTTC CASSERTSGGPVVHEQYF TRBJ2-7 TRBD2 . TRBV6-1
TGTGCCAGCAGTAACCCGGGACAGTATAATTCACCCCTCCACTTT CASSNPGQYNSPLHF TRBJ1-6 TRBD1 . TRBV2
TGTGCCAGCGACGAAAGCGGGTGGGCCTACGAGCAGTACTTC CASDESGWAYEQYF TRBJ2-7 . . TRBV2
TGTGCCAGCAGCTTACTCCGCGGTGGTTACAATGAGCAGTTCTTC CASSLLRGGYNEQFF TRBJ2-1 . . TRBV11-2
TGTGCCACCAGCAGAGGCCCGGCGGGGGCTGGGCAGCCCCAGCATTTT CATSRGPAGAGQPQHF TRBJ1-5 . . TRBV15
TGTGCCAGCAGCTTTAGTCTGCAGGGGGCTCTTAATGAAAAACTGTTTTTT CASSFSLQGALNEKLFF TRBJ1-4 TRBD1 . TRBV5-6
TGTGCCAGCAGCTTAGTCAGGGGCACTGAAGCTTTCTTT CASSLVRGTEAFF TRBJ1-1 . . TRBV11-2
TGTGCCAGCAGTCTTAGCGGGGGGCCTCAAGAGACCCAGTACTTC CASSLSGGPQETQYF TRBJ2-5 TRBD2 once TRBV6-2/TRBV6-3
TGCGCCAGCAGCCAAGATAAACAGGGGGCGGTCGAGCAGTACTTC CASSQDKQGAVEQYF TRBJ2-7 TRBD1 . TRBV4-3
TGTGCCAGCTCACGGGACAGCTCTAACTATGGCTACACCTTC CASSRDSSNYGYTF TRBJ1-2 TRBD1 . TRBV18
TGCGCCAGTGCGGGGGCCTCAAGATCTTACGAGCAGTACTTC CASAGASRSYEQYF TRBJ2-7 . . TRBV10-1
TGTGCCAGCAGTTTCAATAGCGGGGGGGGCTACGAGCAGTACTTC CASSFNSGGGYEQYF TRBJ2-7 TRBD2 . TRBV28
TGCGCCAGCCACCGCACAGCTCACACCGGGGAGCTGTTTTTT CASHRTAHTGELFF TRBJ2-2 . . TRBV5-1
TGTGCCAGCAGCCCGGAGGAAGGGGGTTCCTACGAGCAGTACTTC CASSPEEGGSYEQYF TRBJ2-7 . . TRBV4-2
TGTGCCAGCAGACCGTATCACGAGAACGGGGAGCTGTTTTTT CASRPYHENGELFF TRBJ2-2 . . TRBV13